Described below is a single T cell receptor (beta chain) sequence and its context. The target antigen is unknown. The data are from a study of shared clonotypes between healthy human individuals. Study-level results: Between several donors, naive CD4 clonotypes were shared at a level of about 5.3%. Sequencing depth was predicted to influence how clonotypes are shared among donors.

Trimming took 2 bases from V and 1 from J; bases not matched to a gene: 0. The CDR3 length is 15 residues. CDR1 MGHDK and CDR2 SYGVNS come from the germline V gene. A deep-level run was used for the assay. Clones were read by immunoSEQ multiplex PCR, and TCRdb kept only the in-frame ones, dropping some. This table has roughly 700,000 clones, 90% appearing once. This clonotype was obtained from a man younger than 30 in good health. Some clones in this sample may be carry-over from other donors' samples. Sequenced material: memory CD8+ T cells from PBMCs. As for subset: CD45RO+ cells pooled with CCR7-negative TemRA cells. This chain uses TRBV25-1 with TRBJ2-2; 8 nucleotides line up with TRBD2. CDR3 protein: CASSETSGNTGELFF. The CDR3 nucleotides are TGTGCCAGCAGTGAAACTAGCGGGAACACCGGGGAGCTGTTTTTT.